The 18 T cell receptor beta chains below were found in one sample sequenced in a study of blood T cell repertoires in COVID-19. TCRdb's table, derived via immunoSEQ multiplex PCR, lists solely in-frame clones and lacks some. The sample comprises approximately 210,000 clones, approximately 84% of which are singletons, and about 7.3% rests with the top ten. The sequencing input was peripheral blood. These receptors all stem from a woman between 45 and 60 years old with active or convalescent COVID-19.

The chain couples TRBV29-1 to TRBJ1-3; 7 bases are shared with TRBD1. Germline-derived CDR1 and CDR2 are SQVTM and ANQGSEA. V dropped 6 bases and J dropped 2; count of bases not matched to a gene: 7. This CDR3 is built from 14 residues. This chain's CDR3 is CSVETGSPGNTIYF. CDR3 DNA sequence: TGCAGCGTCGAGACAGGGAGCCCTGGAAACACCATATATTTT. Full variable domain (rest looked up from reference TRBV29-1 and TRBJ1-3): SAVISQKPSRDICQRGTSLTIQCQVDSQVTMMFWYRQQPGQSLTLIATANQGSEATYESGFVIDKFPISRPNLTFSTLTVSNMSPEDSSIYLCSVETGSPGNTIYFGEGSWLTVV.

This CDR3 is CASSLGSGDQPQHF. DNA for the CDR3: TGTGCCAGCAGCCTAGGGTCGGGAGATCAGCCCCAGCATTTT. The chain combines TRBV6-2 or TRBV6-3 with TRBJ1-5, with D unresolved. Germline CDR1 MNHEY, CDR2 SVGEGT. The V gene lost 6 bases and the J gene lost 5 bases, with 14 bases spanning the gap. CDR3 size: 14 residues.

The chain carries TRBV6-5 and TRBJ2-3, with D possibly matching TRBD1 (5 bases). V was pared by 5 bases and J by 1 base, with 13 bases between. The CDR3 is 15 amino acids. Germline CDR1 MNHEY, CDR2 SVGAGI. Here the CDR3 reads CASSRRVLGTDTQYF. In nucleotides, the CDR3 is TGTGCCAGCAGTCGCAGGGTCCTCGGCACAGATACGCAGTATTTT.

The genes are TRBV6-1 and TRBJ1-1, with 7 bases identical to TRBD1. Germline CDR1 is MNHNS and CDR2 is SASEGT. Trimming removed 0 bases from V and 4 bases from J; junction bases left unmatched: 2. CDR3 size: 14 residues. Here the CDR3 reads CASSEARDSTEAFF. The CDR3 nucleotides read TGTGCCAGCAGTGAAGCCCGGGACAGCACTGAAGCTTTCTTT.

The chain has TRBV7-3 and TRBJ2-3; the match to TRBD2 covers 7 bases. The CDR3 is 16 residues long. The V and J ends lost 2 bases and 7 bases, in that order; junction bases with no gene match: 12. Germline V gene sequence: CDR1 SGHTA, CDR2 FQGTGA. The CDR3: CASSLLSAGAMNTQYF. The CDR3 region has the DNA TGTGCCAGCAGCTTACTGAGTGCGGGAGCCATGAATACGCAGTATTTT.

With respect to this clone: Relative to the germline gene, one junction end is altered; a read error may explain this. The V call is TRBV30, the J call TRBJ2-4, with 14 bases fitting TRBD2. Germline lookup yields CDR1 GTSNPN and CDR2 SVGIG (reference sequence). The CDR3 runs 14 residues. The CDR3: CAWSTGTSGSWGGF. The CDR3 DNA reads as TGTGCCTGGAGCACCGGGACTAGCGGGAGTTGGGGTGGCTTC.

The J gene is TRBJ1-2, the V gene TRBV6-4; D is uncertain. V shed 6 bases and J shed 0 bases, with 14 bases lying between them. The CDR3 consists of 15 residues. In germline, CDR1 is MRHNA, CDR2 SNTAGT. The CDR3 DNA is TGTGCCAGCAGATTATATAGCGCGGCTAACTATGGCTACACCTTC. Translation: CASRLYSAANYGYTF.

The chain employs TRBV5-1 and TRBJ1-5; 9 bases align to TRBD1. CDR1 and CDR2 from the germline V gene are SGHRS and YFSETQ. V shed 4 bases and J 4 bases; nucleotides not matched to a gene: 3. The CDR3 has 14 amino acids. For the CDR3, the DNA is TGCGCCAGCAGCGAAGGACAGGGGAATCAGCCCCAGCATTTT. Amino acid sequence: CASSEGQGNQPQHF.

The chain carries TRBV11-1 and TRBJ1-2, with TRBD1 matching over 9 bases. The CDR3 runs to 15 residues. CDR1 is SGHAT and CDR2 is FQDESV in the germline V gene (reference sequence). Trimming cost V 6 bases and J 7 bases; bases outside gene matches: 12. In DNA form, the CDR3 reads TGTGCCAGCAGTTCTTCCGGGACAGGGATATTTGGCTACACCTTC. It is translated as CASSSSGTGIFGYTF.

In DNA form, the CDR3 reads TGTGCCAGCACGTGGCAGAGCAATCAGCCCCAGCATTTT. Amino acid sequence: CASTWQSNQPQHF. J is TRBJ1-5 and V is TRBV2, with D hard to call. Trimming shortened V by 7 bases and J by 1 base, and 8 bases separated the two germline ends. Looked up from germline, CDR1 is SNHLY and CDR2 is FYNNEI. This CDR3 contains 13 residues. Looking up the rest from reference TRBV2 and TRBJ1-5 gives the full variable domain: EPEVTQTPSHQVTQMGQEVILRCVPISNHLYFYWYRQILGQKVEFLVSFYNNEISEKSEIFDDQFSVERPDGSNFTLKIRSTKLEDSAMYFCASTWQSNQPQHFGDGTRLSIL.

This chain uses TRBV19 with TRBJ2-2; possible D gene TRBD2, 5 bases. Looked up from germline, CDR1 is LNHDA and CDR2 is SQIVND (reference sequence). CDR3 size: 16 residues. Trimming cost V 9 bases and J 0 bases, with 17 bases left between them. Here the CDR3 DNA reads TGTGCCAGCACCGGCGCGAGGGAACCGAACACCGGGGAGCTGTTTTTT. Translated, it gives CASTGAREPNTGELFF.

The gene calls are TRBV11-2 and TRBJ2-7; maybe TRBD2 (6 bases). V was shortened by 4 bases and J by 2 bases, with 27 bases between the two germline ends. This CDR3 has 19 residues. Germline-derived CDR1 and CDR2 are SGHAT and FQNNGV. CDR3 coding DNA: TGTGCCAGCAGCTCCCCTAGCGTTCTGGGATGGGAGTCGCCCTACGAGCAGTACTTC. This codes for CASSSPSVLGWESPYEQYF.

The chain combines TRBV5-1 with TRBJ2-7, with 10 bases aligning to TRBD2. The germline V gene encodes CDR1 SGHRS and CDR2 YFSETQ. The CDR3 runs 14 residues. V lost 4 bases, J lost 2 bases, and 3 bases stayed unmatched. The CDR3 sequence is CASSETSGPYEQYF. The CDR3 DNA follows: TGCGCCAGCAGCGAGACTAGCGGGCCCTACGAGCAGTACTTC.

The V call is TRBV18, the J call TRBJ2-3, with TRBD2 identical over 12 bases. With 3 bases clipped from V and 3 bases from J, the junction kept 4 bases outside the gene matches. Germline V gene lookup returns CDR1 KGHSH and CDR2 LQKENI. This CDR3 contains 16 residues. CDR3 nucleotide sequence: TGTGCCAGCTCACCCGGGACTAGCGGGTTTACAGATACGCAGTATTTT. Its translation: CASSPGTSGFTDTQYF.

The rearrangement joins TRBV18 to TRBJ1-3, with TRBD1 identical over 7 bases. V lost 2 bases, J lost 4 bases, and 2 bases stayed unmatched. This CDR3 has 14 residues. Germline values: CDR1 KGHSH, CDR2 LQKENI. The CDR3 loop is CASSPAGGGNTIYF. CDR3 bases: TGTGCCAGCTCACCAGCAGGGGGAGGAAACACCATATATTTT. Full variable domain (outside the CDR3, taken from reference TRBV18 and TRBJ1-3): NAGVMQNPRHLVRRRGQEARLRCSPMKGHSHVYWYRQLPEEGLKFMVYLQKENIIDESGMPKERFSAEFPKEGPSILRIQQVVRGDSAAYFCASSPAGGGNTIYFGEGSWLTVV.

V is TRBV7-9 and J is TRBJ1-1, with 10 bases identical to TRBD1. V shed 5 bases and J 3 bases; nucleotides not matched to a gene: 9. This CDR3 is built from 16 residues. Germline V lookup: CDR1 SEHNR, CDR2 FQNEAQ (reference sequence). The CDR3 sequence: CASSRDRGLVDTEAFF. The CDR3 DNA reads TGTGCCAGCAGCCGAGACAGGGGGCTTGTTGACACTGAAGCTTTCTTT.

The V call is TRBV7-2, the J call TRBJ2-7, with a possible D match to TRBD1 (7 bases). Trimming took 5 bases from V and 3 from J, leaving 14 bases between them. This CDR3 has 14 amino acids. Germline V CDR1 and CDR2: SGHTA, FQGNSA. The CDR3 here is CASSEGGTVYEQYV. The CDR3 DNA is TGTGCCAGCAGCGAAGGGGGGACAGTCTACGAGCAGTACGTC.

V is TRBV29-1 and J is TRBJ2-7; no firm D call. Trimming stripped 5 bases from V and 0 bases from J, with 5 bases between. The germline V gene encodes CDR1 SQVTM and CDR2 ANQGSEA. CDR3 length: 11 residues. The CDR3 loop is CSVRSSYEQYF. In nucleotides, the CDR3 is TGCAGCGTTAGGAGCTCCTACGAGCAGTACTTC.